One sample yielded the 16 T cell receptor beta chains listed below, sequenced in a study of technical replicates of blood from several donors. Here immunoSEQ multiplex PCR was the method, and the copy in TCRdb shows in-frame clones only, minus some. The sample consists of about 75,000 clones, approximately 96% of them appearing once. Input material: T cells isolated from PBMCs. Every receptor here comes from a human donor in good health.

This clone was found once. The chain has TRBV19 and TRBJ2-3; D is undetermined. The CDR3 runs 12 residues. Germline assignment: CDR1 LNHDA and CDR2 SQIVND (reference sequence). Trimming cost V 4 bases and J 2 bases, with 4 bases left between them. The CDR3 DNA sequence: TGTGCCAGTAGTAGCGCCACAGATACGCAGTATTTT. Translated, it gives CASSSATDTQYF.

The V call is TRBV6-5, the J call TRBJ1-1, with a tentative D call TRBD1 (5 bases). CDR3 length: 15 residues. Deletions cut 5 bases from V and 2 bases from J, with 15 bases between. Germline V CDR1 and CDR2: MNHEY, SVGAGI. CDR3 region: CASSQLMTANTEAFF. The CDR3 DNA is TGTGCCAGCAGTCAGCTGATGACAGCAAACACTGAAGCTTTCTTT.

The CDR3 region is CAIPTNRGWVQPQHF. The CDR3 DNA sequence: TGTGCCATTCCGACCAACAGGGGGTGGGTTCAGCCCCAGCATTTT. The chain recombines TRBV19 with TRBJ1-5; 8 bases line up with TRBD1. The CDR3 is 15 amino acids. V was pared by 10 bases and J by 6 bases, with 14 bases of the junction left unmatched. Germline V lookup: CDR1 LNHDA, CDR2 SQIVND (reference sequence).

The chain has TRBV4-2 and TRBJ2-3; D not certain. The CDR3 consists of 15 residues. The ends were cut back, 4 bases at V and 5 bases at J, with 16 bases in the middle. Germline lookup yields CDR1 LGHNA and CDR2 YNFKEQ. Here the CDR3 DNA reads TGTGCCAGCAGCCCCCTAATGTCTGTTGGAGATACGCAGTATTTT. This codes for CASSPLMSVGDTQYF.

The V call is TRBV12-5, the J call TRBJ1-3; the D gene is possibly TRBD1 (5 bases). This CDR3 is 14 amino acids long. CDR1 is LGHNT, CDR2 FRNRAP, per germline. The V and J ends lost 3 bases and 4 bases respectively, with 10 bases between them. The CDR3 here is CASGLVGGGNTIYF. The CDR3 nucleotides are TGTGCTAGTGGTTTAGTGGGGGGAGGAAACACCATATATTTT.

The gene calls are TRBV5-1 and TRBJ2-7; no definite D call. The CDR3 has 13 residues. Germline CDR1 reads SGHRS; CDR2 reads YFSETQ. V was clipped by 8 bases and J by 2 bases, with 14 bases between them. CDR3 in amino acids: CASSEQFPYEQYF. The CDR3 region has the DNA TGCGCCAGTTCCGAACAATTCCCCTACGAGCAGTACTTC.

This chain uses TRBV19 with TRBJ2-5; 8 bases map to TRBD1. The V and J ends lost 1 base and 5 bases, in that order; junction bases with no gene match: 6. The CDR3 has 15 residues. Looked up from germline, CDR1 is LNHDA and CDR2 is SQIVND (reference sequence). The CDR3 here is CASSIGQGAGETQYF. The DNA of the CDR3 is TGTGCCAGTAGTATAGGGCAGGGGGCTGGGGAGACCCAGTACTTC.

This chain joins TRBV5-4 and TRBJ1-4; D is uncertain. Germline loops: CDR1 SGHNT, CDR2 YYREEE (reference sequence). The CDR3 extends over 14 amino acids. Trimming removed 0 bases at V and 4 bases at J, with 7 bases between. The CDR3 DNA reads TGTGCCAGCAGCTTGGGCGGATTTAATGAAAAACTGTTTTTT. Translated: CASSLGGFNEKLFF. Using reference TRBV5-4 and TRBJ1-4 for the parts outside the CDR3, the full variable domain is ETGVTQSPTHLIKTRGQQVTLRCSSQSGHNTVSWYQQALGQGPQFIFQYYREEENGRGNFPPRFSGLQFPNYSSELNVNALELDDSALYLCASSLGGFNEKLFFGSGTQLSVL.

The chain combines TRBV19 with TRBJ2-3; 7 nucleotides agree with TRBD2. This CDR3 is built from 19 residues. V shed 1 base, J shed 2 bases, and the junction held 15 bases outside the gene matches. Germline CDR1 is LNHDA and CDR2 is SQIVND (reference sequence). CDR3 in amino acids: CASSIAHPSEAGDTDTQYF. The CDR3 DNA sequence: TGTGCCAGTAGTATAGCCCACCCCTCCGAGGCGGGGGACACAGATACGCAGTATTTT. Using reference TRBV19 and TRBJ2-3 for the parts outside the CDR3, the full variable domain is DGGITQSPKYLFRKEGQNVTLSCEQNLNHDAMYWYRQDPGQGLRLIYYSQIVNDFQKGDIAEGYSVSREKKESFPLTVTSAQKNPTAFYLCASSIAHPSEAGDTDTQYFGPGTRLTVL.

The chain links TRBV28 to TRBJ1-5; 8 bases match TRBD1. The CDR3 is 17 residues long. V lost 3 bases to trimming and J lost 2 bases; unmatched junction nucleotides: 9. Germline V gene data show CDR1 as MDHEN and CDR2 as SYDVKM. The CDR3 nucleotides read TGTGCCAGCAGTTTGCGCTATGGGACAGGAGGCAATCAGCCCCAGCATTTT. Protein: CASSLRYGTGGNQPQHF.

The J gene is TRBJ2-2, the V gene TRBV27; TRBD2 might be the D (5 bases). V was shortened by 5 bases and J by 0 bases, with 10 bases between the two germline ends. Germline CDR1 reads MNHEY; CDR2 reads SMNVEV (reference sequence). This CDR3 contains 15 residues. CDR3 nucleotides: TGTGCCAGCAGTCTCGAACTAGCGAACACCGGGGAGCTGTTTTTT. Residues: CASSLELANTGELFF.

The chain couples TRBV28 to TRBJ2-1; 7 bases are a match to TRBD1. CDR1 and CDR2 (germline): MDHEN, SYDVKM. V trimming: 8 bases; J trimming: 6 bases; junction bases outside the gene matches: 10. The CDR3 is 14 amino acids. The CDR3 protein is CASLSYRGGNEQFF. DNA for the CDR3: TGTGCCAGCCTATCGTACAGGGGTGGCAATGAGCAGTTCTTC.

The chain couples TRBV9 to TRBJ1-1; no firm D call. CDR1 is SGDLS and CDR2 is YYNGEE in the germline V gene. Trimming left V 3 bases short and J 11 bases short, with 23 bases between. CDR3 size: 15 residues. In DNA form, the CDR3 reads TGTGCCAGCAGCGCCCGGACCGCCAGTGTGGAGGACGCTTTCTTT. Encoded protein: CASSARTASVEDAFF.

CDR3 residues: CASSSLGTGVYEQYF. CDR3 in DNA: TGTGCCAGCAGTTCCCTAGGGACAGGAGTATACGAGCAGTACTTC. The chain uses TRBV6-5 and TRBJ2-7; 8 bases are a match to TRBD1. The V and J ends lost 4 bases and 4 bases, in that order; junction bases with no gene match: 9. CDR3 length: 15 residues. Germline loops: CDR1 MNHEY, CDR2 SVGAGI.

The chain links TRBV29-1 to TRBJ2-1; D uncertain. This CDR3 is 14 amino acids long. The germline CDR1 and CDR2 sequences are SQVTM and ANQGSEA. Trimming left V 6 bases short and J 2 bases short, with 14 bases between. CDR3 coding DNA: TGCAGCGTCGAACTTCTAACTACCTACAATGAGCAGTTCTTC. As protein: CSVELLTTYNEQFF.

V and J are TRBV30 and TRBJ1-5; D uncertain. Germline values: CDR1 GTSNPN, CDR2 SVGIG (reference sequence). Trimming cost V 1 base and J 9 bases, with 10 bases left between them. This CDR3 contains 12 residues. DNA for the CDR3: TGTGCCTGGAGTGATCAGACGGGGCCCCAGCATTTT. As protein: CAWSDQTGPQHF.